The clone carrying this TCR beta chain was observed a handful of times. Its antigen is unknown. The source of the sample is a study of blood T cells in healthy people across ages. Study findings and constraints: Roughly linear age-related decline in beta diversity appeared, significant by age approximately 41. Unsorted PBMCs ruled out conclusive naive versus antigen-experienced comparison. CMV infection status of these donors was not known.

The second PCR ran 7 to 11 cycles with a sample-barcoded 5' primer and J-beta primers. Each cDNA molecule, via a template-switch adaptor with 12 random nucleotides, was tagged. TCRdb reanalysed the 5' RACE reads using MiXCR and keeps one entry per CDR3 protein. The sample includes 580,000 or so distinct CDR3 sequences, about 45% of them seen just once. The germline V gene encodes CDR1 LGHNA and CDR2 YSLEER. This CDR3 spans 17 amino acids. V dropped 0 bases and J dropped 2; count of bases not matched to a gene: 5. The sequence was collected from an elderly man in good health. The chain has TRBV4-3 and TRBJ2-1; 9 bases are a match to TRBD2. The sample taken for sequencing was blood. CDR3 region: CASSQDFGGRAYNEQFF. The CDR3, as DNA: TGCGCCAGCAGCCAAGATTTTGGCGGGAGGGCCTACAATGAGCAGTTCTTC.